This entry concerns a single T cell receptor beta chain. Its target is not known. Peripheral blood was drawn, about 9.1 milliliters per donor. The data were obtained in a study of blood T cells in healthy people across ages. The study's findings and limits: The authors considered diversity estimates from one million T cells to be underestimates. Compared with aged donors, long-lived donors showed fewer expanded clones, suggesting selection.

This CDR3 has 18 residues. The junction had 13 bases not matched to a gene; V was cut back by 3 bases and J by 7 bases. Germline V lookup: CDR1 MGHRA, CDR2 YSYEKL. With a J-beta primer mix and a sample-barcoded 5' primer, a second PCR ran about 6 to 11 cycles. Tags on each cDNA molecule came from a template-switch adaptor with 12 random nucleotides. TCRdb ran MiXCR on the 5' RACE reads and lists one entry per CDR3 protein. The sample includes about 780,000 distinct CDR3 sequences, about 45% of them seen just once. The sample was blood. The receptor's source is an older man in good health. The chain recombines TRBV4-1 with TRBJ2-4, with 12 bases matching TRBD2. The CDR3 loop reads CASSQGSASGRVRNIQYF. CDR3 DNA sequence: TGCGCCAGCAGCCAGGGATCGGCTAGCGGGAGGGTCAGGAACATTCAGTACTTC.